What follows are 9 T cell receptor beta chains derived from one specimen sequenced in a study of cytomegalovirus exposure and HLA in healthy donors. Method: immunoSEQ multiplex PCR; TCRdb's copy keeps in-frame clones and lacks some. Of around 260,000 clones in the sample, less than 95% were seen once. Sample: PBMCs. The receptors were gathered from a woman aged 25 to 39 in good health and CMV-seronegative.

The chain links TRBV11-3 to TRBJ2-1, with D perhaps assigned TRBD1 or TRBD2 (5 bases each). Germline values: CDR1 SGHNT, CDR2 YENEEA. The CDR3 sequence is 18 residues long. The germline V and J ends were trimmed by 1 base and 0 bases, with 16 bases remaining between them. The CDR3 spells CASSLGGAGPSSYNEQFF. Written as DNA, the CDR3 is TGTGCCAGCAGCTTAGGAGGGGCCGGGCCGAGCTCCTACAATGAGCAGTTCTTC.

The chain has TRBV21-1 and TRBJ1-4. TRBV21-1 is marked as a pseudogene. This CDR3 is 15 amino acids long. The CDR3 DNA reads as TGTGCCAGCAGCAAAGGGGCTAGGGAGGGTGAAAAACTGTTTTTT. This encodes CASSKGAREGEKLFF.

This rearrangement joins TRBV19 to TRBJ1-5; D ambiguous. The CDR3 loop spans 16 amino acids. Trimming pared 6 bases from V and 1 base from J, leaving 16 bases between. Germline lookup yields CDR1 LNHDA and CDR2 SQIVND (reference sequence). The CDR3 loop reads CASRERSRGSNQPQHF. DNA of the CDR3: TGTGCCAGTAGGGAGAGGAGCCGCGGAAGCAATCAGCCCCAGCATTTT.

The rearrangement joins TRBV10-3 to TRBJ2-7; no firm D call. V was clipped by 2 bases and J by 1 base, with 6 bases between them. Germline V gene lookup returns CDR1 ENHRY and CDR2 SYGVKD. This CDR3 region has 13 residues. CDR3 in amino acids: CAISENVSYEQYF. The CDR3 DNA follows: TGTGCCATCAGTGAGAACGTTTCCTACGAGCAGTACTTC.

This clone has only a few counts. The rearrangement joins TRBV19 to TRBJ1-5; D unclear. Germline CDR1 and CDR2: LNHDA and SQIVND (reference sequence). The CDR3 consists of 12 residues. V was clipped by 5 bases and J by 6 bases, with 8 bases between them. This chain's CDR3 is CASSPAVQPQHF. The CDR3 DNA sequence: TGTGCCAGTAGTCCGGCAGTTCAGCCCCAGCATTTT.

The rearrangement links TRBV6-5 to TRBJ2-1; D is possibly TRBD2 (6 bases). Germline-derived CDR1 and CDR2 are MNHEY and SVGAGI. The CDR3 has 14 residues. Between the trimmed V and J ends, which lost 5 bases and 2 bases, there was a span of 10 bases. Written as DNA, the CDR3 is TGTGCCAGCAGTACAGAGCGGGCCTACAATGAGCAGTTCTTC. Protein product: CASSTERAYNEQFF.

This chain links TRBV28 with TRBJ1-5, with D perhaps matching TRBD1 (5 bases). Germline-derived CDR1 and CDR2 are MDHEN and SYDVKM. V lost 1 base and J lost 1, with 11 bases in between. The length of the CDR3 is 16 residues. The CDR3 nucleotides are TGTGCCAGCAGTTTATATCCAGGGACGAGCAATCAGCCCCAGCATTTT. Translated: CASSLYPGTSNQPQHF. The full variable domain, rest sourced from reference TRBV28 and TRBJ1-5, is DVKVTQSSRYLVKRTGEKVFLECVQDMDHENMFWYRQDPGLGLRLIYFSYDVKMKEKGDIPEGYSVSREKKERFSLILESASTNQTSMYLCASSLYPGTSNQPQHFGDGTRLSIL.

The chain is built from TRBV4-1 and TRBJ2-7; no firm D call. Trimming left V 0 bases short and J 6 bases short, with 12 bases between. Germline V lookup: CDR1 MGHRA, CDR2 YSYEKL. This CDR3 has 14 amino acids. The CDR3 DNA is TGCGCCAGCAGCCAAGAACCGGCTCTTATCGAGCAGTACTTC. Translated: CASSQEPALIEQYF.

The chain links TRBV29-1 to TRBJ1-3; no reliable D call. Per the germline V gene, CDR1 is SQVTM and CDR2 is ANQGSEA. CDR3 length: 16 amino acids. V was trimmed by 1 base and J by 4 bases, leaving 17 bases between them. The CDR3: CSVEAPEESGGNTIYF. DNA of the CDR3: TGCAGCGTTGAAGCCCCGGAGGAATCGGGAGGAAACACCATATATTTT.